One and the same sample provided the 30 T cell receptor beta chains below, sequenced in a study of control samples from healthy donors and cancer patients. TCRdb keeps only in-frame clones here, not all; method: immunoSEQ multiplex PCR. The data contain 98,000 or so clones, around 80% of them singletons. Sequencing was carried out using blood. The receptors were sampled from a woman aged 25-40 years in good health.

This chain links TRBV29-1 with TRBJ2-5; 7 nucleotides agree with TRBD1. CDR1 is SQVTM, CDR2 ANQGSEA, per germline. CDR3 length: 13 amino acids. With 5 bases clipped from V and 5 bases from J, the junction kept 8 bases outside the gene matches. Here the CDR3 DNA reads TGCAGCGTTTCAAACAGGGGATCGGAGACCCAGTACTTC. It yields the protein CSVSNRGSETQYF.

This sequence joins TRBV12-3 or TRBV12-4 and TRBJ2-7; perhaps TRBD2 as D (5 bases). V was clipped by 5 bases and J by 3 bases, with 8 bases between them. The CDR3 is 12 residues long. CDR3 sequence reads: CASSPGIYEQYF. CDR3 in DNA: TGTGCCAGCAGTCCGGGGATCTACGAGCAGTACTTC.

This clone was detected only once. This chain links TRBV5-5 with TRBJ1-6, with TRBD1 identical over 8 bases. The CDR3 is made up of 12 amino acids. Unmatched junction bases numbered 5, after V lost 5 bases and J lost 13 bases. Germline CDR1 SGHKS, CDR2 YYEKEE (reference sequence). This CDR3 is CASRKDREPLHF. CDR3 bases: TGTGCCAGCAGAAAGGACAGGGAGCCCCTCCACTTT.

The chain has TRBV10-3 and TRBJ1-2; 9 bases are a match to TRBD1. In germline, CDR1 is ENHRY, CDR2 SYGVKD. J lost 5 bases, V lost 4 bases, and 2 bases had no gene match. The CDR3 contains 13 residues. The CDR3 loop reads CAISGGQGYGYTF. The DNA for the CDR3 is TGTGCCATCAGTGGAGGACAGGGGTATGGCTACACCTTC.

The genes are TRBV27 and TRBJ2-1; D is undetermined. Germline CDR1 and CDR2: MNHEY and SMNVEV (reference sequence). Deletions cut 6 bases from V and 2 bases from J, with 11 bases between. The CDR3 contains 14 residues. The CDR3 loop reads CASSEGITYNEQFF. In DNA, the CDR3 is TGTGCCAGCAGCGAAGGTATCACCTACAATGAGCAGTTCTTC.

The gene calls are TRBV21-1 and TRBJ2-5; no DNA check was done on the table's D call, TRBD2. TRBV21-1 is a recognized pseudogene. The CDR3 runs 18 residues. CDR3 DNA: TGTGCCAGCAGCAAAGGGTTCTTAGCGGGGGAGCGTTCGGAGACCCAGTACTTC. It codes for CASSKGFLAGERSETQYF.

The V call is TRBV5-1, the J call TRBJ2-2; D not resolved. Germline V gene data show CDR1 as SGHRS and CDR2 as YFSETQ. The germline V and J ends were trimmed by 4 bases and 0 bases, with 7 bases remaining between them. The CDR3 runs 14 residues. CDR3 bases: TGCGCCAGCAGCCTGAGAGCGAACACCGGGGAGCTGTTTTTT. Amino acids: CASSLRANTGELFF. Supplemented by reference TRBV5-1 and TRBJ2-2, the full variable domain reads KAGVTQTPRYLIKTRGQQVTLSCSPISGHRSVSWYQQTPGQGLQFLFEYFSETQRNKGNFPGRFSGRQFSNSRSEMNVSTLELGDSALYLCASSLRANTGELFFGEGSRLTVL.

CDR3 in DNA: TGTGCCAGCAGGGAGGACAGGGACTATGGCTACACCTTC. Translating it yields CASREDRDYGYTF. V gene TRBV6-6 combines with J gene TRBJ1-2; 8 nucleotides line up with TRBD1. J gave up 3 bases and V 6 bases, and 3 bases lay outside the gene matches. The CDR3 sequence is 13 residues long. Per germline, CDR1 MNHNY and CDR2 SVGAGI (reference sequence).

The CDR3: CASSHLKTGVTEAFF. The CDR3 DNA follows: TGTGCCAGCAGTCACCTCAAGACAGGGGTAACTGAAGCTTTCTTT. This chain joins TRBV27 and TRBJ1-1; 8 positions match TRBD1. The CDR3 length is 15 residues. The germline gives CDR1 MNHEY, CDR2 SMNVEV (reference sequence). V lost 5 bases to trimming and J lost 5 bases; unmatched junction nucleotides: 10.

The chain recombines TRBV11-2 with TRBJ2-2; 8 bases are a match to TRBD2. Germline lookup yields CDR1 SGHAT and CDR2 FQNNGV. The CDR3 is made up of 17 amino acids. V trimming: 3 bases; J trimming: 2 bases; junction bases outside the gene matches: 8. CDR3 sequence reads: CASSFGLAGGNTGELFF. The CDR3 DNA follows: TGTGCCAGCAGCTTTGGTCTCGCGGGGGGCAACACCGGGGAGCTGTTTTTT. Drawing the rest from reference TRBV11-2 and TRBJ2-2, the complete variable domain is EAGVAQSPRYKIIEKRQSVAFWCNPISGHATLYWYQQILGQGPKLLIQFQNNGVVDDSQLPKDRFSAERLKGVDSTLKIQPAKLEDSAVYLCASSFGLAGGNTGELFFGEGSRLTVL.

The chain is built from TRBV4-2 and TRBJ2-3, with a tentative D call TRBD1 (6 bases). CDR1 is LGHNA, CDR2 YNFKEQ, per germline. The length of the CDR3 is 15 residues. The V and J ends lost 2 bases and 2 bases respectively, with 11 bases between them. The CDR3 DNA reads as TGTGCCAGCAGCCAAAGGACAGTTCTCACAGATACGCAGTATTTT. Its translation: CASSQRTVLTDTQYF.

The rearrangement links TRBV9 to TRBJ2-3; D is undetermined. Germline V gene lookup returns CDR1 SGDLS and CDR2 YYNGEE. CDR3 length: 16 amino acids. Trimming shortened V by 4 bases and J by 0 bases, and 15 bases separated the two germline ends. The CDR3 sequence is CASSPSLSPSTDTQYF. Written as DNA, the CDR3 is TGTGCCAGCAGCCCCTCTTTGAGCCCTAGCACAGATACGCAGTATTTT.

The chain has TRBV19 and TRBJ1-5; 8 bases are shared with TRBD1. Germline assignment: CDR1 LNHDA and CDR2 SQIVND (reference sequence). CDR3 length: 17 residues. Trimming removed 3 bases from V and 1 base from J; junction bases left unmatched: 8. CDR3: CASSIGQGALSNQPQHF. CDR3 nucleotides: TGTGCCAGTAGTATCGGCCAGGGGGCTTTAAGCAATCAGCCCCAGCATTTT.

The gene calls are TRBV7-9 and TRBJ1-1; tentatively, D is TRBD1 (6 bases). The V end lost 9 bases, the J end lost 2 bases, and 10 bases lay between the germline ends. The CDR3 is 12 residues long. CDR1 is SEHNR, CDR2 FQNEAQ, per germline (reference sequence). The CDR3 nucleotides read TGTGCCAGAGGGGGGGCCAACACTGAAGCTTTCTTT. Protein product: CARGGANTEAFF.

This clone was observed a single time. J is TRBJ1-2 and V is TRBV19, with 7 nucleotides matching TRBD1. The germline V gene has CDR1 LNHDA and CDR2 SQIVND (reference sequence). This CDR3 has 13 residues. V trimming: 3 bases; J trimming: 8 bases; junction bases outside the gene matches: 6. This chain's CDR3 is CASSIRDREGYTF. The CDR3 DNA reads TGTGCCAGTAGTATCCGTGACAGGGAGGGCTACACCTTC.

This clone was picked up a small number of times. V and J are TRBV6-6 and TRBJ1-5; D gene uncertain. Germline lookup yields CDR1 MNHNY and CDR2 SVGAGI (reference sequence). The germline V and J ends were trimmed by 2 bases and 9 bases, with 11 bases remaining between them. This CDR3 comprises 13 residues. Here the CDR3 reads CASSYPGRPPQHF. CDR3 sequence (DNA): TGTGCCAGCAGTTACCCTGGGAGGCCGCCCCAGCATTTT.

The chain joins TRBV19 to TRBJ1-2; TRBD1 matches 7 bases. CDR3 length: 16 amino acids. V gave up 2 bases and J gave up 3 bases; unmatched junction bases: 9. Germline CDR1 reads LNHDA; CDR2 reads SQIVND (reference sequence). CDR3 region: CASSIPTGTEYYGYTF. The CDR3 DNA sequence: TGTGCCAGTAGTATACCAACCGGGACAGAATACTATGGCTACACCTTC.

As for this clone: A much bigger clone sits one base away, suggesting this may be a read error. The chain employs TRBV5-4 and TRBJ1-1, with no clear D. Germline V gene lookup returns CDR1 SGHNT and CDR2 YYREEE (reference sequence). Deletions cut 1 base from V and 0 bases from J, with 1 base between. This CDR3 is 12 amino acids long. CDR3 DNA sequence: TGTGCCAGCAGCTTGATGAACACTGAAGCTTTCTTT. The encoded protein is CASSLMNTEAFF. The whole variable domain, filled in from reference TRBV5-4 and TRBJ1-1, reads ETGVTQSPTHLIKTRGQQVTLRCSSQSGHNTVSWYQQALGQGPQFIFQYYREEENGRGNFPPRFSGLQFPNYSSELNVNALELDDSALYLCASSLMNTEAFFGQGTRLTVV.

The chain uses TRBV15 and TRBJ2-5; no clear D gene. CDR3 length equals 12 residues. The germline V and J ends were trimmed by 8 bases and 2 bases, with 9 bases remaining between them. In germline, CDR1 is LNHNV, CDR2 YYDKDF (reference sequence). The CDR3 bases are TGTGCCACCCAGACCTTTCAAGAGACCCAGTACTTC. It translates to CATQTFQETQYF.

The genes are TRBV18 and TRBJ1-1, with TRBD1 identical over 9 bases. CDR1 and CDR2 (germline): KGHSH, LQKENI. The CDR3 is made up of 15 amino acids. V shed 5 bases and J 6 bases; nucleotides not matched to a gene: 10. CDR3 DNA sequence: TGTGCCAGCTCATTGTACGGGACAGGGAGAGCTGAAGCTTTCTTT. Translating gives CASSLYGTGRAEAFF.

The J gene is TRBJ2-1, the V gene TRBV5-8; 7 bases align to TRBD2. The germline V gene encodes CDR1 SGHTS and CDR2 YDEGEE. This CDR3 has 16 amino acids. Trimming removed 1 base from V and 3 bases from J; junction bases left unmatched: 7. The CDR3 sequence: CASSLNGGNIYNEQFF. The CDR3 DNA is TGTGCCAGCAGCTTGAACGGGGGGAATATCTACAATGAGCAGTTCTTC.

The gene calls are TRBV6-5 and TRBJ2-3; D call uncertain. The germline V gene has CDR1 MNHEY and CDR2 SVGAGI. V lost 2 bases, J lost 1 base, and 13 bases lay in between. The CDR3 contains 16 residues. Here the CDR3 DNA reads TGTGCCAGCAGTTACCTGAGACATATCGGCACAGATACGCAGTATTTT. It encodes CASSYLRHIGTDTQYF.

V is TRBV5-6 and J is TRBJ2-7, with 12 positions matching TRBD2. Per the germline V gene, CDR1 is SGHDT and CDR2 is YYEEEE. V gave up 6 bases and J gave up 1 base; unmatched junction bases: 11. CDR3 length: 17 residues. CDR3 DNA sequence: TGTGCCAGCACCCTCCGGACTAGCGGGGTCTTATCCTACGAGCAGTACTTC. Its protein product is CASTLRTSGVLSYEQYF.

This chain joins TRBV7-9 and TRBJ2-6, with a tentative D call TRBD1 (5 bases). This CDR3 has 17 residues. Germline V gives CDR1 SEHNR, CDR2 FQNEAQ (reference sequence). V was trimmed by 7 bases and J by 0 bases, leaving 16 bases between them. The CDR3: CASTSGPPRSGANVLTF. In nucleotides, the CDR3 is TGTGCCAGCACCTCAGGGCCTCCTCGCTCTGGGGCCAACGTCCTGACTTTC. Supplemented by reference TRBV7-9 and TRBJ2-6, the full variable domain reads DTGVSQNPRHKITKRGQNVTFRCDPISEHNRLYWYRQTLGQGPEFLTYFQNEAQLEKSRLLSDRFSAERPKGSFSTLEIQRTEQGDSAMYLCASTSGPPRSGANVLTFGAGSRLTVL.

This rearrangement joins TRBV5-4 to TRBJ2-1, with D possibly matching TRBD2 (6 bases). The CDR3 sequence is 13 residues long. Germline assignment: CDR1 SGHNT and CDR2 YYREEE (reference sequence). V lost 2 bases and J 9 bases, leaving 12 bases between the germline ends. The CDR3 bases are TGTGCCAGCAGCTTCAGGACTAAGGGTGAGCAGTTCTTC. Amino acids: CASSFRTKGEQFF.

There are a few counts of this clone. The chain is built from TRBV6-4 and TRBJ1-5; D is ambiguous. Trimming left V 7 bases short and J 12 bases short, with 10 bases between. Germline-derived CDR1 and CDR2 are MRHNA and SNTAGT. This CDR3 has 10 residues. The DNA of the CDR3 is TGTGCCAGCAACTCCCGGGACCAGCATTTT. Translation: CASNSRDQHF.

This chain links TRBV5-5 with TRBJ2-1; 12 bases match TRBD2. After removal of 1 base from V and 5 bases from J, the junction contained 1 base not matched to a gene. Germline CDR1 is SGHKS and CDR2 is YYEKEE (reference sequence). This CDR3 comprises 15 residues. CDR3 sequence: CASSLRTSGDNEQFF. The CDR3 DNA sequence: TGTGCCAGCAGCTTGCGGACTAGCGGGGACAATGAGCAGTTCTTC.

This clone was recorded only once. The rearrangement uses TRBV6-6 and TRBJ2-7; D might be TRBD1 (6 bases). CDR1 is MNHNY and CDR2 is SVGAGI in the germline V gene (reference sequence). V dropped 7 bases and J dropped 2 bases, with 18 bases sitting between them. The CDR3 has 15 amino acids. CDR3 coding DNA: TGTGCCAGCACCACCAAGGACAGAAACGCCTACGAGCAGTACTTC. This translates into CASTTKDRNAYEQYF.

This clone was picked up many times. The sample contains more than one DNA sequence encoding this CDR3. The chain joins TRBV21-1 to TRBJ1-6; the D call of TRBD1 is as the table states it, not checked on the DNA. TRBV21-1 is reported as a pseudogene. The CDR3 is 19 residues long. The CDR3 DNA sequence: TGTGCCAGCAGAGACACACCAAGGACTAAGGGGGCTGGGGGTTCACCCCTCCACTTT. Amino acid sequence: CASRDTPRTKGAGGSPLHF.

The chain uses TRBV5-1 and TRBJ2-2; weak D call: TRBD2 (5 bases). The CDR3 covers 14 residues. CDR1 and CDR2 (germline): SGHRS, YFSETQ. V dropped 7 bases and J dropped 1 base, with 11 bases sitting between them. The chain's CDR3 is CASRSAENTGELFF. The CDR3 DNA reads as TGCGCCAGCCGCTCAGCGGAGAACACCGGGGAGCTGTTTTTT.